One and the same sample provided the 12 T cell receptor beta chains below, sequenced in a study of cytomegalovirus exposure and HLA in healthy donors. A multiplex PCR was run with 60 Vbeta primers and 13 Jbeta primers. Generated by immunoSEQ multiplex PCR, the TCRdb table keeps only in-frame clones and is missing some. The sample consists of 98,000 or so clones, about 70% of them appearing once. The specimen sequenced was PBMCs. The receptor set was obtained from a human donor in good health.

The V gene is TRBV21-1, the J gene TRBJ2-6; TRBD1, the table's D call, lacks a check against the DNA. TRBV21-1 counts as a pseudogene. This CDR3 has 22 amino acids. The CDR3 sequence: CASSAPGGDQHLLSSGANVLTF. The CDR3 nucleotides are TGTGCCAGCAGCGCTCCAGGGGGCGATCAGCATCTCTTATCCTCTGGGGCCAACGTCCTGACTTTC.

The V gene is TRBV18, the J gene TRBJ1-1; TRBD1 agrees at 8 bases. This CDR3 region has 14 residues. Looked up from germline, CDR1 is KGHSH and CDR2 is LQKENI. Trimming took 8 bases from V and 5 from J; bases not matched to a gene: 10. The CDR3 DNA reads TGTGCCAGCACTCGACAGGGGCCGGGAACTGAAGCTTTCTTT. Its translation: CASTRQGPGTEAFF. The entire variable domain, with the rest obtained from reference TRBV18 and TRBJ1-1, is as follows: NAGVMQNPRHLVRRRGQEARLRCSPMKGHSHVYWYRQLPEEGLKFMVYLQKENIIDESGMPKERFSAEFPKEGPSILRIQQVVRGDSAAYFCASTRQGPGTEAFFGQGTRLTVV.

V is TRBV5-4 and J is TRBJ1-1; D is perhaps TRBD1 (5 bases). V was trimmed by 4 bases and J by 0 bases, leaving 7 bases between them. Germline CDR1 SGHNT, CDR2 YYREEE (reference sequence). There are 13 residues in the CDR3. The CDR3 loop reads CASSRQMNTEAFF. For the CDR3, the DNA is TGTGCCAGCAGCCGACAGATGAACACTGAAGCTTTCTTT. Full variable domain (rest looked up from reference TRBV5-4 and TRBJ1-1): ETGVTQSPTHLIKTRGQQVTLRCSSQSGHNTVSWYQQALGQGPQFIFQYYREEENGRGNFPPRFSGLQFPNYSSELNVNALELDDSALYLCASSRQMNTEAFFGQGTRLTVV.

V and J are TRBV4-2 and TRBJ2-1; 15 bases match TRBD2. Germline lookup yields CDR1 LGHNA and CDR2 YNFKEQ. With 1 base clipped from V and 4 bases from J, the junction kept 2 bases outside the gene matches. CDR3 length: 17 residues. CDR3 sequence: CASSQVGTSGGYNEQFF. In DNA form, the CDR3 reads TGTGCCAGCAGCCAAGTAGGGACTAGCGGGGGGTACAATGAGCAGTTCTTC.

The chain recombines TRBV29-1 with TRBJ2-2; TRBD2 might be the D (5 bases). The CDR3 is made up of 15 amino acids. CDR1 is SQVTM and CDR2 is ANQGSEA in the germline V gene. The CDR3 region has the DNA TGCGCAAAGAAGTCCAGCGGTGGGGACACCGGGGAGCTGTTTTTT. Translation: CAKKSSGGDTGELFF.

This clone was detected a few times. The chain combines TRBV9 with TRBJ2-7; 14 bases match TRBD2. The CDR3 extends over 17 amino acids. Losses at the gene ends were 4 bases for V and 2 bases for J; bases not matched to a gene: 8. Germline V lookup: CDR1 SGDLS, CDR2 YYNGEE. The CDR3 is CASSPRSGLAGAYEQYF. DNA of the CDR3: TGTGCCAGCAGCCCCAGATCGGGACTAGCGGGAGCCTACGAGCAGTACTTC. The variable domain in full, completed from reference TRBV9 and TRBJ2-7, reads DSGVTQTPKHLITATGQRVTLRCSPRSGDLSVYWYQQSLDQGLQFLIQYYNGEERAKGNILERFSAQQFPDLHSELNLSSLELGDSALYFCASSPRSGLAGAYEQYFGPGTRLTVT.

This clone was picked up one time. The chain recombines TRBV7-2 with TRBJ1-4; 7 nucleotides match TRBD1. J lost 3 bases, V lost 5 bases, and 6 bases had no gene match. The CDR3 is made up of 15 amino acids. Germline CDR1 and CDR2: SGHTA and FQGNSA. As DNA, the CDR3 is TGTGCCAGCAGCCTTGACAGGGCGGCTAATGAAAAACTGTTTTTT. Its translation is CASSLDRAANEKLFF.

V is TRBV5-1 and J is TRBJ1-4; maybe TRBD1 (6 bases). The germline V and J ends were trimmed by 0 bases and 8 bases, with 20 bases remaining between them. Germline-derived CDR1 and CDR2 are SGHRS and YFSETQ. This CDR3 region has 17 residues. The DNA for the CDR3 is TGCGCCAGCAGCTTGGGTTCGGCGGGGGGCGTTGGGGAAAAACTGTTTTTT. The encoded protein is CASSLGSAGGVGEKLFF.

The genes are TRBV25-1 and TRBJ2-6; 7 bases match TRBD2. Trimming removed 1 base from V and 4 bases from J; junction bases left unmatched: 1. This CDR3 comprises 15 residues. From germline, CDR1 is MGHDK and CDR2 SYGVNS. The CDR3 nucleotides read TGTGCCAGCAGTGAATGGGGGGGAGGGGCCAACGTCCTGACTTTC. Its translation: CASSEWGGGANVLTF.

The CDR3 reads CASSVGPNTEAFF. The CDR3 DNA follows: TGTGCCAGCAGCGTAGGGCCAAACACTGAAGCTTTCTTT. V gene TRBV9 combines with J gene TRBJ1-1; D gene unclear. The germline V gene has CDR1 SGDLS and CDR2 YYNGEE. The CDR3 is 13 residues long. Trimming took off 0 bases at V and 2 bases at J, with 5 bases between the two ends.

CDR3 sequence: CASRLGQQETQYF. The CDR3, as DNA: TGCGCCAGCAGACTCGGACAGCAAGAGACCCAGTACTTC. The J gene is TRBJ2-5, the V gene TRBV5-1; tentatively, D is TRBD1 (6 bases). The V and J ends lost 5 bases and 2 bases respectively, with 10 bases between them. CDR3 length: 13 amino acids. Germline V gives CDR1 SGHRS, CDR2 YFSETQ.

The rearrangement links TRBV11-2 to TRBJ2-7, with D possibly matching TRBD1 (6 bases). Germline CDR1 reads SGHAT; CDR2 reads FQNNGV. V was clipped by 0 bases and J by 3 bases, with 12 bases between them. The CDR3 length is 15 residues. In DNA form, the CDR3 reads TGTGCCAGCAGCTTAGACTGGGGCAGGGGCTACGAGCAGTACTTC. This translates into CASSLDWGRGYEQYF.